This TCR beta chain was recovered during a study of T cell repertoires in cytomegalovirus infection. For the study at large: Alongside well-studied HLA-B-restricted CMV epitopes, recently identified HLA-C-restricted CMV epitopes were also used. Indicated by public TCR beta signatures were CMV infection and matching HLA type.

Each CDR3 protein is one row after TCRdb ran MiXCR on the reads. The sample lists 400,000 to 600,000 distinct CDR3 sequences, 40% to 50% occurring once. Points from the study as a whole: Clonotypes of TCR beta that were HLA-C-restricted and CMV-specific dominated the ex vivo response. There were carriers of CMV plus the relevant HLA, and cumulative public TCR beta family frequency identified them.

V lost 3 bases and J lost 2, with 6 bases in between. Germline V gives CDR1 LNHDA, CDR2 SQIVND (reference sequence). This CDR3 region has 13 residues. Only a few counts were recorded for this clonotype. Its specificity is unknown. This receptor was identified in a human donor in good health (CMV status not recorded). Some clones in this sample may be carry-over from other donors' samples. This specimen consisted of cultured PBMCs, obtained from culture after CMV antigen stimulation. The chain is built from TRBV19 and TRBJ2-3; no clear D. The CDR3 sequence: CASSIVPTDTQYF. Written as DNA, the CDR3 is TGTGCCAGTAGTATTGTCCCCACAGATACGCAGTATTTT.